The rows below give T cell receptor beta chains drawn from one sample of a study of cytomegalovirus exposure and HLA in healthy donors. Using immunoSEQ multiplex PCR, the repertoire was profiled, and TCRdb retains in-frame clones only, with some absent. The sample shows fewer than 250,000 clones, around 86% of them seen only once. The specimen sequenced was PBMCs. These receptors all come from a woman younger than 35 in good health and CMV-seropositive. The CDR3 runs from the conserved cysteine through the conserved F or W. The D gene is left open where the match is weak. Rows may omit the clone size; those that give it use once, few, many or a size class.

-	TRBJ2-7	TRBD2	TRBV9	CASSVRDYNYEQYF	TGTGCCAGCAGCGTCCGGGACTATAACTACGAGCAGTACTTC
-	TRBJ2-7	TRBD1	TRBV6-1	CASNLRDRGAEQYF	TGTGCCAGCAACCTCCGGGACAGGGGAGCCGAGCAGTACTTC
-	TRBJ1-2	TRBD1	TRBV19	CASSSRDRASYTF	TGTGCCAGTAGTTCCCGGGACAGGGCCTCTTACACCTTC
-	TRBJ1-2	-	TRBV2	CASSERGSGYGYTF	TGTGCCAGCAGTGAGCGGGGATCTGGCTATGGCTACACCTTC
-	TRBJ1-4	TRBD1	TRBV25-1	CASSEPPHRGLEEKLFF	TGTGCCAGCAGTGAACCCCCTCACAGGGGGCTTGAAGAAAAACTGTTTTTT
once	TRBJ2-2	-	TRBV9	CASSPRQDGAGELFF	TGTGCCAGCAGCCCCCGACAGGATGGAGCCGGGGAGCTGTTTTTT
-	TRBJ2-3	TRBD2	TRBV9	CASSPQTSGVDTQYF	TGTGCCAGCAGCCCTCAGACTAGCGGGGTAGATACGCAGTATTTT
-	TRBJ2-5	-	TRBV28	CASSLRLEETQYF	TGTGCCAGCAGTTTACGGCTAGAGGAGACCCAGTACTTC
-	TRBJ2-7	TRBD2	TRBV30	CAWSARDYQFYEQYF	TGTGCCTGGAGTGCACGGGACTATCAATTCTACGAGCAGTACTTC
few	TRBJ1-3	TRBD1	TRBV10-1	CASSAGQGSGNTIYF	TGCGCCAGCAGTGCGGGACAGGGTTCCGGAAACACCATATATTTT
-	TRBJ1-5	-	TRBV27	CASSLSGGGNQPQHF	TGTGCCAGCAGTTTATCCGGCGGGGGCAATCAGCCCCAGCATTTT
-	TRBJ1-1	-	TRBV10-3	CAISDPDQGNTEAFF	TGTGCCATCAGTGACCCGGATCAGGGTAACACTGAAGCTTTCTTT
-	TRBJ1-2	TRBD1	TRBV5-6	CASSLVFRGDGYTF	TGTGCCAGCAGCTTGGTTTTCAGGGGGGATGGCTACACCTTC
-	TRBJ1-1	TRBD1	TRBV28	CASSLRTGTEAFF	TGTGCCAGCAGTTTAAGGACAGGGACTGAAGCTTTCTTT
once	TRBJ2-7	TRBD2	TRBV5-1	CASSLGLAGEHEQYF	TGCGCCAGCAGCTTGGGGCTAGCGGGAGAACACGAGCAGTACTTC
few	TRBJ2-1	TRBD2	TRBV6-4	CASGASGTSGSDEQFF	TGTGCCAGCGGAGCTTCCGGGACTAGCGGGAGCGATGAGCAGTTCTTC
-	TRBJ2-7	-	TRBV7-9	CASSLASSNSEQYF	TGTGCCAGCAGCTTAGCATCTAGTAATTCCGAGCAGTACTTC
-	TRBJ2-2	-	TRBV7-7	CASSLDSAHTGELFF	TGTGCTAGCAGCTTAGATAGCGCACACACCGGGGAGCTGTTTTTT
-	TRBJ1-2	-	TRBV18	CASSSNRVAHYGYTF	TGTGCCAGCTCAAGTAACAGGGTAGCGCACTATGGCTACACCTTC
-	TRBJ2-3	-	TRBV5-1	CASSRRSTGVTDTQYF	TGCGCCAGCAGCAGGAGGAGTACGGGAGTCACAGATACGCAGTATTTT
-	TRBJ1-5	TRBD1	TRBV30	CAWSAGTGNQPQHF	TGTGCCTGGAGCGCTGGGACAGGGAATCAGCCCCAGCATTTT
-	TRBJ2-7	-	TRBV6-1	CASSKLYEQYF	TGTGCCAGCAGTAAACTCTACGAGCAGTACTTC
-	TRBJ1-1	-	TRBV4-1	CASSQAGNTEAFF	TGCGCCAGCAGCCAAGCGGGGAACACTGAAGCTTTCTTT
-	TRBJ2-5	TRBD1	TRBV6-5	CASSYPAGTEQETQYF	TGTGCCAGCAGTTACCCAGCCGGGACAGAGCAAGAGACCCAGTACTTC
-	TRBJ2-7	TRBD1	TRBV6-1	CASSWDPQGAYEQYF	TGTGCCAGCAGTTGGGATCCTCAGGGGGCCTACGAGCAGTACTTC
many	TRBJ2-7	-	TRBV6-1	CASSEMTGQYF	TGTGCCAGCAGTGAAATGACGGGGCAGTACTTC
few	TRBJ2-7	TRBD2	TRBV13	CASSGELAGAREQYF	TGTGCCAGCAGCGGGGAACTAGCGGGAGCTCGTGAGCAGTACTTC
-	TRBJ2-2	TRBD2	TRBV27	CASSLSWLAGGTGELFF	TGTGCCAGCAGTTTAAGTTGGTTAGCGGGAGGCACCGGGGAGCTGTTTTTT
-	TRBJ1-5	TRBD1	TRBV19	CASDLDRDNNQPQHF	TGTGCCAGTGACCTGGACAGGGACAACAATCAGCCCCAGCATTTT
-	TRBJ2-5	TRBD1	TRBV6-5	CASSYRTGIQETQYF	TGTGCCAGCAGTTACCGGACAGGGATTCAAGAGACCCAGTACTTC
-	TRBJ2-7	TRBD2	TRBV15	CATSAGGSYEQYF	TGTGCCACCTCCGCGGGAGGCTCCTACGAGCAGTACTTC
few	TRBJ1-1	-	TRBV29-1	CSVEDWTPIGTEAFF	TGCAGCGTGGAAGATTGGACACCCATCGGGACTGAAGCTTTCTTT
-	TRBJ2-7	-	TRBV2	CASRADYEQYF	TGTGCCAGCAGGGCAGACTACGAGCAGTACTTC
-	TRBJ2-5	-	TRBV19	CASRKDGGETQYF	TGTGCCAGTAGAAAGGACGGAGGAGAGACCCAGTACTTC
-	TRBJ2-7	TRBD2	TRBV7-9	CASSPSLGGSGEQYF	TGTGCCAGCAGCCCTAGCCTGGGGGGGTCGGGCGAGCAGTACTTC
-	TRBJ2-3	TRBD2	TRBV27	CASSPGLGHDTQYF	TGTGCCAGCAGTCCGGGACTAGGTCACGATACGCAGTATTTT
-	TRBJ1-4	TRBD1	TRBV2	CASYQGAGVKLFF	TGTGCCAGTTATCAGGGGGCCGGGGTAAAACTGTTTTTT
-	TRBJ2-7	-	TRBV5-1	CASSVNRAYEQYF	TGCGCCAGCAGCGTCAACAGGGCCTACGAGCAGTACTTC
-	TRBJ1-5	-	TRBV7-8	CASSHMGQAVNQPQHF	TGTGCCAGCAGCCACATGGGGCAGGCCGTTAATCAGCCCCAGCATTTT
-	TRBJ2-5	TRBD2	TRBV27	CASSLRPGLAEYQETQYF	TGTGCCAGCAGTTTACGACCGGGACTAGCAGAGTACCAAGAGACCCAGTACTTC
-	TRBJ2-3	-	TRBV6-1	CASSEARDTQYF	TGTGCCAGCAGTGAAGCCCGGGATACGCAGTATTTT
-	TRBJ1-5	-	TRBV28	CASSLTPRDGNQPQHF	TGTGCCAGCAGTTTAACCCCCAGGGATGGCAATCAGCCCCAGCATTTT
-	TRBJ2-7	TRBD1	TRBV18	CASSPPWDRVGEQYF	TGTGCCAGCTCACCACCGTGGGACAGGGTGGGCGAGCAGTACTTC
-	TRBJ2-1	TRBD1	TRBV28	CASSRGYEQFF	TGTGCCAGCAGCAGGGGGTATGAGCAGTTCTTC
-	TRBJ2-7	TRBD2	TRBV19	CASSLRTSGTYEQYF	TGTGCCAGTAGTCTCCGGACTAGCGGGACCTACGAGCAGTACTTC
-	TRBJ2-7	TRBD1	TRBV28	CASSFVRGYEQYF	TGTGCCAGCAGTTTTGTCAGGGGGTACGAGCAGTACTTC
-	TRBJ2-7	TRBD2	TRBV6-5	CASSYYGGTSLQYF	TGTGCCAGCAGTTATTACGGCGGGACTAGCCTCCAGTACTTC
-	TRBJ2-7	TRBD2	TRBV5-4	CASSLRLAGESYEQYF	TGTGCCAGCAGCCTAAGACTAGCGGGAGAATCCTACGAGCAGTACTTC
-	TRBJ2-3	-	TRBV27	CASRLGGGTDTQYF	TGTGCCAGCAGGTTGGGGGGAGGCACAGATACGCAGTATTTT
-	TRBJ2-2	-	TRBV28	CASSLGFPLGAGELFF	TGTGCCAGCAGTCTGGGATTTCCTTTAGGGGCCGGGGAGCTGTTTTTT
once	TRBJ2-3	TRBD2	TRBV27	CASSLTGGWGTDTQYF	TGTGCCAGCAGTTTGACGGGAGGGTGGGGCACAGATACGCAGTATTTT
few	TRBJ2-7	-	TRBV5-1	CASSLAQGTSNQQYF	TGCGCCAGCAGCTTGGCACAAGGAACTAGTAACCAGCAGTACTTC
-	TRBJ2-5	-	TRBV7-7	CASSLGANQETQYF	TGTGCTAGCAGCTTAGGAGCGAACCAAGAGACCCAGTACTTC
-	TRBJ2-1	TRBD2	TRBV5-8	CATSGTRSSYNEQFF	TGTGCCACCTCCGGGACTAGATCATCCTACAATGAGCAGTTCTTC
once	TRBJ2-1	TRBD2	TRBV19	CASSISSGNTYNEQFF	TGTGCCAGTAGTATATCTAGCGGGAACACCTACAATGAGCAGTTCTTC
-	TRBJ2-1	TRBD1	TRBV10-3	CAIRGQGVWNEQFF	TGTGCCATCAGGGGACAGGGAGTGTGGAATGAGCAGTTCTTC
few	TRBJ2-7	-	TRBV11-2	CASSLAGLYEQYF	TGTGCCAGCAGCTTAGCGGGTCTCTACGAGCAGTACTTC
once	TRBJ2-3	TRBD2	TRBV6-6	CASNLAGGSTDTQYF	TGTGCCAGCAACTTAGCGGGAGGGAGCACAGATACGCAGTATTTT